These T cell receptor beta chains were read from a single sample in a study of control samples from healthy donors and cancer patients. Using immunoSEQ multiplex PCR, the repertoire was profiled, and TCRdb retains in-frame clones only, with some absent. This table has 130,000 or so clones, more than 70% appearing once. Source material: blood. These receptors came from a middle-aged man in good health. CDR3s include the opening cysteine and the closing phenylalanine or tryptophan. A D gene is named only where the DNA matches it firmly. For some rows the clone size is stated as once, few or many, or as a class when expanded; others skip it.

abundance	d_gene	v_gene	j_gene	CDR3aa	CDR3nt
-	TRBD1	TRBV29-1	TRBJ2-2	CSVVQGAGELFF	TGCAGCGTTGTACAGGGGGCCGGGGAGCTGTTTTTT
-	TRBD1	TRBV9	TRBJ2-3	CASSASRTGGITDTQYF	TGTGCCAGCAGCGCCTCTCGGACAGGGGGCATTACAGATACGCAGTATTTT
-	-	TRBV2	TRBJ2-1	CASSTTSFHEQFF	TGTGCCAGCAGTACGACTAGTTTTCATGAGCAGTTCTTC
-	-	TRBV5-4	TRBJ2-5	CASRLERAQETQYF	TGTGCCAGCAGGCTTGAGCGGGCCCAAGAGACCCAGTACTTC
-	-	TRBV5-8	TRBJ2-7	CASSLTGLLSYEQYF	TGTGCCAGCAGCTTGACAGGGCTCTTATCCTACGAGCAGTACTTC
-	TRBD1	TRBV3-1/TRBV3-2	TRBJ2-7	CASSHRTGGAGEQYF	TGTGCCAGCAGCCATAGGACAGGGGGCGCGGGCGAGCAGTACTTC
-	-	TRBV13	TRBJ2-1	CASSLRGTYYNEQFF	TGTGCCAGCAGCTTAAGGGGCACTTACTACAATGAGCAGTTCTTC
-	-	TRBV6-1	TRBJ2-7	CASSDLGPPYEQYF	TGTGCCAGCAGTGACCTTGGTCCACCCTACGAGCAGTACTTC
-	-	TRBV14	TRBJ1-4	CASSRGTISNEKLFF	TGTGCCAGCAGCCGGGGGACAATATCTAATGAAAAACTGTTTTTT
-	TRBD1	TRBV5-1	TRBJ2-6	CASSPTGAGANVLTF	TGCGCCAGCAGCCCTACAGGGGCTGGGGCCAACGTCCTGACTTTC
-	-	TRBV28	TRBJ2-7	CASSLLRTYEQYF	TGTGCCAGCAGTTTACTCAGGACCTACGAGCAGTACTTC
-	TRBD2	TRBV4-2	TRBJ2-1	CASSQASGGHSYNEQFF	TGTGCCAGCAGCCAAGCGAGCGGGGGGCACTCCTACAATGAGCAGTTCTTC
once	TRBD1	TRBV28	TRBJ2-7	CASSPGQGIYEQYF	TGTGCCAGCAGCCCAGGACAGGGAATCTACGAGCAGTACTTC
-	TRBD1	TRBV19	TRBJ2-3	CASTGTGYSDTQYF	TGTGCCAGTACCGGGACAGGGTATTCAGATACGCAGTATTTT
-	-	TRBV5-5	TRBJ2-7	CASSFAYEQYF	TGTGCCAGCAGCTTTGCCTACGAGCAGTACTTC
-	TRBD2	TRBV24-1	TRBJ2-3	CATSASGGAVRDTQYF	TGTGCCACCAGTGCGAGCGGGGGGGCCGTTAGGGATACGCAGTATTTT
many	-	TRBV30	TRBJ1-5	CAWRRDSNQPQHF	TGTGCCTGGAGGAGGGACAGCAATCAGCCCCAGCATTTT
-	-	TRBV27	TRBJ1-4	CASSVYMAEKLFF	TGTGCCAGCAGTGTTTATATGGCTGAAAAACTGTTTTTT
once	TRBD1	TRBV9	TRBJ1-4	CASSVAGTGGTNEKLFF	TGTGCCAGCAGCGTGGCCGGGACAGGAGGAACTAATGAAAAACTGTTTTTT
-	-	TRBV3-1/TRBV3-2	TRBJ1-6	CASSQGPVYSYNSPLHF	TGTGCCAGCAGCCAAGGCCCCGTATACTCCTATAATTCACCCCTCCACTTT
-	-	TRBV6-1	TRBJ1-2	CASSEVYDDVKGYTF	TGTGCCAGCAGTGAAGTATATGACGACGTTAAAGGCTACACCTTC
-	-	TRBV28	TRBJ2-7	CASSTQGSSYEQYF	TGTGCCAGCAGTACCCAGGGGAGCTCCTACGAGCAGTACTTC
-	TRBD1	TRBV7-9	TRBJ2-7	CASSSDRGRRFYEQYF	TGTGCCAGCAGCTCTGACAGGGGACGAAGGTTCTACGAGCAGTACTTC
-	TRBD2	TRBV24-1	TRBJ2-3	CATSGAGGIDTQYF	TGTGCCACCAGTGGGGCGGGGGGTATAGATACGCAGTATTTT
-	-	TRBV6-1	TRBJ1-2	CASSEAQLGGIPPGYTF	TGTGCCAGCAGTGAAGCGCAGCTAGGGGGAATCCCTCCTGGCTACACCTTC
-	TRBD2	TRBV3-1/TRBV3-2	TRBJ2-7	CASSPLPGTSGGDIYEQYF	TGTGCCAGCAGCCCCTTACCCGGGACTAGCGGGGGGGACATATACGAGCAGTACTTC
-	-	TRBV27	TRBJ2-2	CASSLTDSSDANTGELFF	TGTGCCAGCAGTTTAACGGACAGCTCGGACGCGAACACCGGGGAGCTGTTTTTT
-	-	TRBV30	TRBJ1-1	CAWSKEGIGMNTEAFF	TGTGCCTGGAGTAAGGAGGGGATCGGTATGAACACTGAAGCTTTCTTT
-	-	TRBV28	TRBJ2-2	CASREGSNTGELFF	TGTGCCAGCAGGGAGGGGTCGAACACCGGGGAGCTGTTTTTT
once	-	TRBV30	TRBJ1-2	CAWAQGTTNYGYTF	TGTGCCTGGGCCCAGGGGACAACTAACTATGGCTACACCTTC
-	-	TRBV7-8	TRBJ1-1	CASSLGGVTEAFF	TGTGCCAGCAGTCTTGGGGGTGTCACTGAAGCTTTCTTT
-	-	TRBV19	TRBJ1-5	CASSISTVYSNQPQHF	TGTGCCAGTAGTATAAGTACAGTTTATAGCAATCAGCCCCAGCATTTT
few	TRBD1	TRBV5-1	TRBJ1-2	CASSFPGQASSGYTF	TGCGCCAGCAGCTTTCCGGGACAGGCATCCAGCGGCTACACCTTC
-	TRBD2	TRBV11-3	TRBJ2-1	CASSLLAGAYNEQFF	TGTGCCAGCAGCTTACTCGCGGGGGCCTACAATGAGCAGTTCTTC
-	TRBD1	TRBV9	TRBJ2-5	CASSAQGAKETQYF	TGTGCCAGCAGCGCACAGGGGGCGAAAGAGACCCAGTACTTC
-	-	TRBV19	TRBJ1-5	CASSGTRVQPQHF	TGTGCCAGTAGTGGGACCCGAGTACAGCCCCAGCATTTT
-	-	TRBV30	TRBJ2-7	CAWSVGALQYF	TGTGCCTGGAGTGTAGGGGCCCTGCAGTACTTC
-	-	TRBV28	TRBJ1-1	CASNPSWGYTEAFF	TGTGCCAGCAACCCAAGCTGGGGCTACACTGAAGCTTTCTTT
few	-	TRBV2	TRBJ1-5	CASGSPRAGATSNQPQHF	TGTGCCAGTGGGAGCCCCCGGGCGGGGGCGACTAGCAATCAGCCCCAGCATTTT
-	-	TRBV9	TRBJ1-6	CASNRGNNSPLHF	TGTGCCAGCAATCGGGGCAACAATTCACCCCTCCACTTT
-	-	TRBV7-6	TRBJ2-3	CASSFKLGTDTQYF	TGTGCCAGCAGTTTTAAACTAGGCACAGATACGCAGTATTTT
-	-	TRBV12-3/TRBV12-4	TRBJ1-1	CASSPGLGTEAFF	TGTGCCAGCAGCCCAGGGTTGGGCACTGAAGCTTTCTTT
-	TRBD2	TRBV7-6	TRBJ2-1	CASSNGPGLAVEQFF	TGTGCCAGCAGCAACGGGCCCGGACTAGCGGTTGAGCAGTTCTTC
once	-	TRBV6-6	TRBJ2-1	CASSSRQRTYNEQFF	TGTGCCAGCAGTTCGCGACAGAGAACCTACAATGAGCAGTTCTTC
-	-	TRBV4-1	TRBJ2-7	CASSQTPFTYEQYF	TGCGCCAGCAGCCAGACGCCTTTCACCTACGAGCAGTACTTC
-	-	TRBV6-5	TRBJ1-1	CASRGNTEAFF	TGTGCCAGCCGGGGTAACACTGAAGCTTTCTTT
-	-	TRBV2	TRBJ1-2	CASRTEDGGYTF	TGTGCCAGCAGGACTGAGGATGGGGGCTACACCTTC
-	TRBD1	TRBV18	TRBJ2-7	CASSRTTGGYEQYF	TGTGCCAGCTCCCGAACGACAGGGGGGTACGAGCAGTACTTC
-	TRBD2	TRBV20-1	TRBJ2-5	CSAREGETQYF	TGCAGTGCAAGGGAGGGGGAGACCCAGTACTTC
few	TRBD1	TRBV2	TRBJ1-5	CASSSQGAGGNQPQHF	TGTGCCAGCAGTTCGCAGGGGGCCGGCGGCAATCAGCCCCAGCATTTT
-	-	TRBV20-1	TRBJ1-5	CSASIFGGGQPQHF	TGCAGTGCTAGTATATTTGGAGGGGGGCAGCCCCAGCATTTT
-	-	TRBV11-2	TRBJ2-7	CASSLGVGYEQYF	TGTGCCAGCAGCTTAGGTGTTGGGTACGAGCAGTACTTC
once	TRBD1	TRBV7-8	TRBJ2-7	CASSSKGQGYEQYF	TGTGCCAGCAGTTCAAAAGGACAGGGGTACGAGCAGTACTTC
-	TRBD1	TRBV30	TRBJ2-5	CAWSGRTGREETQYF	TGTGCCTGGAGTGGAAGGACAGGGAGAGAAGAGACCCAGTACTTC
-	TRBD2	TRBV9	TRBJ2-2	CASSVLAGGLTGELFF	TGTGCCAGCAGCGTGTTAGCGGGGGGCCTCACCGGGGAGCTGTTTTTT
-	-	TRBV5-1	TRBJ2-7	CASGGGPSSYEQYF	TGCGCCAGCGGGGGGGGGCCTAGCTCCTACGAGCAGTACTTC
-	-	TRBV29-1	TRBJ2-7	CSVGATGYEQYF	TGCAGCGTTGGTGCGACAGGCTACGAGCAGTACTTC
-	-	TRBV5-1	TRBJ1-4	CASSTDSGEKLFF	TGCGCCAGCAGCACAGACAGCGGTGAAAAACTGTTTTTT
-	-	TRBV4-1	TRBJ1-6	CASSPERSSYNSPLHF	TGCGCCAGCAGCCCCGAGCGGAGCTCCTATAATTCACCCCTCCACTTT
-	-	TRBV12-5	TRBJ1-2	CASGPRGAHIANYGYTF	TGTGCTAGTGGCCCGCGGGGGGCACATATAGCTAACTATGGCTACACCTTC